This entry concerns a single T cell receptor beta chain. The target antigen is unknown. The data were obtained in a study of T cells after yellow fever vaccination. J lost 3 bases, V lost 5 bases, and 8 bases had no gene match. This CDR3 comprises 16 residues. The germline V gene has CDR1 MNHEY and CDR2 SMNVEV (reference sequence). One entry per CDR3 protein results from TCRdb running MiXCR on the 5' RACE reads. The sample contains 450,000 to 550,000 distinct CDR3 sequences, roughly 22% of which appear only once. General study findings and limits: The booster response re-showed most primary clones: about 96% CD4, approximately 86% CD8.

The TCR was taken from a man between 18 and 35 years old who received the YFV17D yellow fever vaccine. The material was PBMCs, obtained roughly 20 days after the first yellow fever vaccination. V gene TRBV27 combines with J gene TRBJ1-5; 9 bases line up with TRBD1. The CDR3 here is CASSPTGQGPNQPQHF. The CDR3 DNA sequence: TGTGCCAGCAGTCCCACGGGACAGGGTCCCAATCAGCCCCAGCATTTT.